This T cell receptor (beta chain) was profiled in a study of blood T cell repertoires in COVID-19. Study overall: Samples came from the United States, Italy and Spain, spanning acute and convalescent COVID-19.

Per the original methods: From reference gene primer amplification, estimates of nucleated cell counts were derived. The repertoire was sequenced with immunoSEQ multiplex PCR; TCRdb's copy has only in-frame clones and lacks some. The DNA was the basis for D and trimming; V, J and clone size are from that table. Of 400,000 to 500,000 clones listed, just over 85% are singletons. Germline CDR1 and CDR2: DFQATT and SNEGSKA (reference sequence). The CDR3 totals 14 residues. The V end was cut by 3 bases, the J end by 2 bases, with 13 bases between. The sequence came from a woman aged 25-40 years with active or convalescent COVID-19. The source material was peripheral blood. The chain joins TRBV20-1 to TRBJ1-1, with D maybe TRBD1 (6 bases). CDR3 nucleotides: TGCAGTGCTAGTAGGTTACAGGGTAACACTGAAGCTTTCTTT. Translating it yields CSASRLQGNTEAFF.